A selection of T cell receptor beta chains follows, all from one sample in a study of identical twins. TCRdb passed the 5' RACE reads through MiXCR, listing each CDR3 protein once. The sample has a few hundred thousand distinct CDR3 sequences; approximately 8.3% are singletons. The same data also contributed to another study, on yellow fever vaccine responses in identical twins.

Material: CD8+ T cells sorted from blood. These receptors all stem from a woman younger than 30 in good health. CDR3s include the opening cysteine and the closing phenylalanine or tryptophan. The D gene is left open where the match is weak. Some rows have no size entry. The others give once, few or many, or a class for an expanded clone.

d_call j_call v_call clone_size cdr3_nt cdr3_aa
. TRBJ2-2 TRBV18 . TGTGCCAGCTCACCACCGGATCAGGGTCCCACCGGGGAGCTGTTTTTT CASSPPDQGPTGELFF
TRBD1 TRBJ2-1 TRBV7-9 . TGTGCCAGCAGCGACAGGGGTATCATTCCGGAAAATGAGCAGTTCTTC CASSDRGIIPENEQFF
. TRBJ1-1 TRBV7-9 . TGTGCCAGCAGCTCCGGGATGGAAGCTTTCTTT CASSSGMEAFF
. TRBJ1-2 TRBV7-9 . TGTGCCAGCAGCCCCCCCGTGACGCGAGAGTTTAATGGCTACACCTTC CASSPPVTREFNGYTF
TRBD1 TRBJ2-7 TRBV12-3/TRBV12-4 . TGTGCCAGCAGCCCGGACAGGGTCAAAGAGCAGTACTTC CASSPDRVKEQYF
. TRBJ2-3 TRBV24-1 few TGTGCCACCAGTGATTGGCCAGCTGGTCCGGGAGATACGCAGTATTTT CATSDWPAGPGDTQYF
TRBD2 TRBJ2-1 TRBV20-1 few TGCAGTGCTAGAGATAGTGAGCGGGAGGGCTACAATGAGCAGTTCTTC CSARDSEREGYNEQFF
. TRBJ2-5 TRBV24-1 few TGTGCCACCAGTGATTTATGGGGACCCCAAGAGACCCAGTACTTC CATSDLWGPQETQYF
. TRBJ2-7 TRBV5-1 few TGCGCCAGCAGCCCGGCAGTGAATTCCTACGAGCAGTACTTC CASSPAVNSYEQYF
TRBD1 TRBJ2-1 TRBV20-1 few TGCAGTGCTAGAGGGGCCGAATACAGGGGCGGCAATGAGCAGTTCTTC CSARGAEYRGGNEQFF
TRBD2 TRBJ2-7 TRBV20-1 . TGCAGTGCTAAAAGGGGACTAGCGGGGGTTTTCCCCTACGAGCAGTACTTC CSAKRGLAGVFPYEQYF
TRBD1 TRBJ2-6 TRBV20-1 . TGCAGTGCCATCTTAGCGACAGGGATTCCTGGGGCCAACGTCCTGACTTTC CSAILATGIPGANVLTF
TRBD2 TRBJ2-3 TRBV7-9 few TGTGCCAGCAGCACTAGCGGGGGGTCAGATACGCAGTATTTT CASSTSGGSDTQYF
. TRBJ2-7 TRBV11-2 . TGTGCCAGCAGTGATATAGCCGGAATCTACGAGCAGTACTTC CASSDIAGIYEQYF
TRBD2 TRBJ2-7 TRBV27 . TGTGCCACTGGGGGGGGGAGCCCTAACGAGCAGTACTTC CATGGGSPNEQYF
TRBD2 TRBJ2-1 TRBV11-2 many TGTGCCAGCAGCCCCCAGGGCAGCGGGGATAATGAGCAGTTCTTC CASSPQGSGDNEQFF
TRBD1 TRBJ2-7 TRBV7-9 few TGTGCCAGCAGCCGCGCGACAGGGGTCCACTACTACGAGCAGTACTTC CASSRATGVHYYEQYF
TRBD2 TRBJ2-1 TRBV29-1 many TGCAGCGCTCTAGTACTAGCGGTGATTAACAATGAGCAGTTCTTC CSALVLAVINNEQFF
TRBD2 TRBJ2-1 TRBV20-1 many TGCAGTGCTAGAGATATCTCCAGCGGGAGGGGCAATGAGCAGTTCTTC CSARDISSGRGNEQFF
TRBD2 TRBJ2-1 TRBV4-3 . TGCGCCAGCAGTTACACTAGCGGGGATTACAATGAGCAGTTCTTC CASSYTSGDYNEQFF
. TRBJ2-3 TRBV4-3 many TGCGCCAGCAGCCAAGATCTGGCTAGCACAGATACGCAGTATTTT CASSQDLASTDTQYF
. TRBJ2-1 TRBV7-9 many TGTGCCAGCAGCTGGGACGACACCTACAATGAGCAGTTCTTC CASSWDDTYNEQFF
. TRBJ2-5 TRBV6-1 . TGTGCCAGCAGTGGTGGCGAGGGTGTCGGACAAGAGACCCAGTACTTC CASSGGEGVGQETQYF
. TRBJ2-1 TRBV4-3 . TGCGCCAGCAGCCCAGTAGGGGGCTCCTACAATGAGCAGTTCTTC CASSPVGGSYNEQFF
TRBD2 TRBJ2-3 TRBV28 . TGTGCCAGCAGCAAATTAGCGGGGGGGCGAACAGATACGCAGTATTTT CASSKLAGGRTDTQYF
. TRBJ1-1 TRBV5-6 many TGTGCCAGCAGCTTGTATACGACTGAAGCTTTCTTT CASSLYTTEAFF
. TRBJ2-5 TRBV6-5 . TGTGCCAGCAGTTTGTATTCCCAAGAGACCCAGTACTTC CASSLYSQETQYF
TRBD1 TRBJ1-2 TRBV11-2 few TGTGCCAGCAGCTTCGCCGGGACAGGGGTTTTTTATGGCTACACCTTC CASSFAGTGVFYGYTF
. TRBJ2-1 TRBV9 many TGTGCCAGCAGGGGCGGGGCCGATGAGCAGTTCTTC CASRGGADEQFF
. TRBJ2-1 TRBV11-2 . TGTGCCAGCAGTTTAGGGACGGGAGACCCCTACAATGAGCAGTTCTTC CASSLGTGDPYNEQFF
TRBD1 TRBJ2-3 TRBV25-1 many TGTGCCAGCAGTGAATTCCCAGGGGGCGACACAGATACGCAGTATTTT CASSEFPGGDTDTQYF
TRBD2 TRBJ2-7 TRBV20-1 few TGCAGTGCTTTCTGGACTAGCGGGAGGGACGAGCAGTACTTC CSAFWTSGRDEQYF
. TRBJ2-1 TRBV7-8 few TGTGCCAGCAGCTTAGTTCGGGGGGCATTAGAGCAGTTCTTC CASSLVRGALEQFF
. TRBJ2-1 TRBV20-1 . TGCAGTGCCTCGAGGGGACCACGGGTTAATGAGCAGTTCTTC CSASRGPRVNEQFF
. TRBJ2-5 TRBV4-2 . TGTGCCAGCAGGAGTTCAGGAGGGGCTCAAGAGACCCAGTACTTC CASRSSGGAQETQYF
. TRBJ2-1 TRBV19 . TGTGCCAGTAGTGAGGGACAAGAAGTTGTTAATGAGCAGTTCTTC CASSEGQEVVNEQFF
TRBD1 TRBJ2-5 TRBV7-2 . TGTGCCAGCAGCCTGTGGACAGGGCTAGAGACCCAGTACTTC CASSLWTGLETQYF
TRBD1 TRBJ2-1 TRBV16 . TGTGCCAGCAGCAAGCCGGGCCAGGGGGATCTTGGCTACAATGAGCAGTTCTTC CASSKPGQGDLGYNEQFF
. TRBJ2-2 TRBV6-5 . TGTGCCAGCAGTTACTTCGCGGATAACACCGGGGAGCTGTTTTTT CASSYFADNTGELFF
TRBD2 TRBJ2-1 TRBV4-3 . TGCGCCAGCAGCCAAGATATCCCGGGAGGATACTCCTACAATGAGCAGTTCTTC CASSQDIPGGYSYNEQFF